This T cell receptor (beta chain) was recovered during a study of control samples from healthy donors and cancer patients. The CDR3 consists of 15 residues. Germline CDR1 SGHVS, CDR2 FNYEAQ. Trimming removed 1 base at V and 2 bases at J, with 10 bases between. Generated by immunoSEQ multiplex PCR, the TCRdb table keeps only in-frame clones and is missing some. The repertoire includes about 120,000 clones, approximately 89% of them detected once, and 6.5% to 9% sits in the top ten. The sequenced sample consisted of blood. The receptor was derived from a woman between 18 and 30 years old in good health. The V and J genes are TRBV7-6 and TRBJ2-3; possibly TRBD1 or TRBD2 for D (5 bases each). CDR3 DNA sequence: TGTGCCAGCAGCTTAGAGGTGGGGGTCACAGATACGCAGTATTTT. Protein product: CASSLEVGVTDTQYF.